The 20 T cell receptor beta chains below were found in one sample sequenced in a study of blood T cell repertoires in COVID-19. The method was immunoSEQ multiplex PCR; TCRdb's version includes in-frame clones alone and lacks a portion of them. The data contain approximately 96,000 clones, about 87% of them singletons. The sequencing input was peripheral blood. These receptors were collected from a human donor with COVID-19, enrolled during active disease. The donor label of this sample is uncertain.

The chain's CDR3 is CASSQGWAGGTHEQYF. The CDR3 bases are TGTGCCAGCAGCCAAGGATGGGCAGGGGGGACGCACGAGCAGTACTTC. The J gene is TRBJ2-7, the V gene TRBV4-2; D possibly corresponds to TRBD1 (7 bases). V dropped 1 base and J dropped 5 bases, with 18 bases sitting between them. The CDR3 runs to 16 residues. Germline loops: CDR1 LGHNA, CDR2 YNFKEQ.

The chain combines TRBV6-5 with TRBJ2-2; D perhaps matches TRBD2 (6 bases). The CDR3 consists of 14 residues. Trimming removed 5 bases from V and 7 bases from J, with 14 bases in between. The germline CDR1 and CDR2 sequences are MNHEY and SVGAGI. The CDR3 loop reads CASSPHVGGGELFF. Written as DNA, the CDR3 is TGTGCCAGCAGTCCTCACGTCGGGGGCGGGGAGCTGTTTTTT.

The chain links TRBV19 to TRBJ2-2, with D tentatively TRBD1 (6 bases). Germline V gene sequence: CDR1 LNHDA, CDR2 SQIVND (reference sequence). V lost 10 bases and J lost 6, with 18 bases in between. This CDR3 comprises 14 residues. CDR3: CATTTIRGSGELFF. The CDR3 DNA sequence: TGTGCCACCACCACGATCAGGGGTTCCGGGGAGCTGTTTTTT. The whole variable domain, remainder taken from reference TRBV19 and TRBJ2-2, is DGGITQSPKYLFRKEGQNVTLSCEQNLNHDAMYWYRQDPGQGLRLIYYSQIVNDFQKGDIAEGYSVSREKKESFPLTVTSAQKNPTAFYLCATTTIRGSGELFFGEGSRLTVL.

This chain uses TRBV6-5 with TRBJ1-6; tentatively, D is TRBD1 (6 bases). The V gene lost 5 bases and the J gene lost 10 bases, with 18 bases spanning the gap. This CDR3 is built from 15 residues. Germline V CDR1 and CDR2: MNHEY, SVGAGI. CDR3 in DNA: TGTGCCAGCAGTCCCTTGACAGGTCGGCGATCACCCCTCCACTTT. This gives the protein CASSPLTGRRSPLHF.

This sequence joins TRBV15 and TRBJ2-2; 7 bases agree with TRBD2. The germline V gene has CDR1 LNHNV and CDR2 YYDKDF (reference sequence). The CDR3 runs to 17 residues. Trimming removed 0 bases from V and 4 bases from J; junction bases left unmatched: 8. In DNA form, the CDR3 reads TGTGCCACCAGCAGAGACCCTCGGGAGGTGGGCACCGGGGAGCTGTTTTTT. Protein: CATSRDPREVGTGELFF.

This chain joins TRBV13 and TRBJ2-5; 12 bases match TRBD2. The length of the CDR3 is 16 residues. The germline V gene encodes CDR1 PRHDT and CDR2 FYEKMQ (reference sequence). Germline trimming cut 5 bases from V and 1 base from J; bases unmatched to any gene: 5. The CDR3 region is CASSQGTSGLQETQYF. The CDR3 DNA is TGTGCCAGCAGCCAGGGGACTAGCGGGCTCCAAGAGACCCAGTACTTC.

The chain employs TRBV6-5 and TRBJ2-5, with TRBD1 matching 7 bases. CDR3 length equals 13 residues. The germline V gene encodes CDR1 MNHEY and CDR2 SVGAGI. Trimming took 8 bases from V and 2 from J; bases not matched to a gene: 5. CDR3 nucleotides: TGTGCCAGCCTGGGCAGGGGGCAAGAGACCCAGTACTTC. This gives the protein CASLGRGQETQYF.

The genes are TRBV6-2 or TRBV6-3 and TRBJ1-2; 10 nucleotides align to TRBD1. Unmatched junction bases numbered 10, after V lost 4 bases and J lost 8 bases. Looked up from germline, CDR1 is MNHEY and CDR2 is SVGEGT. The CDR3 is 15 amino acids. The CDR3, as DNA: TGTGCCAGCAGTTCCCGACAGGGGGCTATCGGCGGCTACACCTTC. Its protein is CASSSRQGAIGGYTF.

The chain recombines TRBV27 with TRBJ1-2, with TRBD1 identical over 9 bases. V dropped 3 bases and J dropped 0; count of bases not matched to a gene: 11. This CDR3 spans 18 amino acids. The germline V gene encodes CDR1 MNHEY and CDR2 SMNVEV (reference sequence). The CDR3 nucleotides are TGTGCCAGCAGTTTCCGGGAAACAGGGGGCGGAGCTAACTATGGCTACACCTTC. Encoded protein: CASSFRETGGGANYGYTF.

The chain joins TRBV6-2 or TRBV6-3 to TRBJ2-5; no firm D call. This CDR3 comprises 15 residues. The germline gives CDR1 MNHEY, CDR2 SVGEGT. The V gene lost 0 bases and the J gene lost 2 bases, with 10 bases spanning the gap. The CDR3 spells CASSYSSSTQETQYF. Here the CDR3 DNA reads TGTGCCAGCAGTTACTCGAGTTCTACTCAAGAGACCCAGTACTTC.

A few counts support this clone. In DNA form, the CDR3 reads TGCGCCAGCAGCTCCCACGACAGGACGTACGGGGAGCAGTACTTC. Translating gives CASSSHDRTYGEQYF. The chain links TRBV5-1 to TRBJ2-7, with D possibly being TRBD1 (6 bases). Germline CDR1 SGHRS, CDR2 YFSETQ. The CDR3 spans 15 residues. Trimming pared 3 bases from V and 7 bases from J, leaving 20 bases between.

This chain uses TRBV4-1 with TRBJ1-5; no reliable D call. CDR3 length: 14 amino acids. Looked up from germline, CDR1 is MGHRA and CDR2 is YSYEKL. V lost 2 bases, J lost 6 bases, and 11 bases lay in between. CDR3: CASSQTPEGQPQHF. CDR3 DNA: TGCGCCAGCAGCCAAACCCCTGAGGGTCAGCCCCAGCATTTT.

The CDR3 reads CSARDSPYEQYF. The DNA for the CDR3 is TGCAGCGCCCGGGACAGCCCCTACGAGCAGTACTTC. The chain uses TRBV29-1 and TRBJ2-7, with TRBD1 matching 7 bases. CDR1 SQVTM and CDR2 ANQGSEA come from the germline V gene. Unmatched junction bases numbered 5, after V lost 7 bases and J lost 2 bases. The CDR3 is 12 amino acids.

The chain combines TRBV7-3 with TRBJ2-7; no clear D gene. Trimming left V 1 base short and J 3 bases short, with 4 bases between. Germline CDR1 and CDR2: SGHTA and FQGTGA. The CDR3 has 12 amino acids. CDR3 coding DNA: TGTGCCAGCAGCTTAAACAGCTACGAGCAGTACTTC. This gives the protein CASSLNSYEQYF.

The rearrangement joins TRBV5-1 to TRBJ2-7, with TRBD1 identical over 7 bases. Germline V gene data show CDR1 as SGHRS and CDR2 as YFSETQ. The trim removed 5 bases at V and 3 bases at J, leaving 8 bases unmatched. The CDR3 extends over 14 amino acids. The CDR3 is CASRAGTENYEQYF. The CDR3 DNA follows: TGCGCCAGCAGGGCCGGGACAGAGAACTACGAGCAGTACTTC.

About this clone itself: The junction departs from the called germline gene at one end, perhaps through a read error. The rearrangement uses TRBV14 and TRBJ1-2; D unresolved. The CDR3 spans 14 residues. Germline-derived CDR1 and CDR2 are SGHDN and FVKESK. The CDR3 protein is CASSQALRNSGYTF. DNA of the CDR3: TGTGCCAGCAGCCAAGCCCTGCGTAACTCTGGCTACACCTTC. The variable domain in full, with the rest retrieved from reference TRBV14 and TRBJ1-2, is EAGVTQFPSHSVIEKGQTVTLRCDPISGHDNLYWYRRVMGKEIKFLLHFVKESKQDESGMPNNRFLAERTGGTYSTLKVQPAELEDSGVYFCASSQALRNSGYTFGSGTRLTVV.

This clone was found a few times. The chain has TRBV11-1 and TRBJ1-1; D call uncertain. The germline V and J ends were trimmed by 3 bases and 1 base, with 12 bases remaining between them. Germline V gene sequence: CDR1 SGHAT, CDR2 FQDESV (reference sequence). The CDR3 is made up of 15 amino acids. In nucleotides, the CDR3 is TGTGCCAGCAGCTTGGGTGTGGGGAGGAACACTGAAGCTTTCTTT. The encoded protein is CASSLGVGRNTEAFF.

This rearrangement joins TRBV20-1 to TRBJ1-6; perhaps TRBD1 as D (5 bases). The germline V gene encodes CDR1 DFQATT and CDR2 SNEGSKA (reference sequence). This CDR3 region has 11 residues. V was trimmed by 3 bases and J by 14 bases, leaving 11 bases between them. This CDR3 reads CSARGQTALHF. The CDR3 coding sequence is TGCAGTGCTAGGGGGCAGACAGCCCTCCACTTT.

To note about this clone: Within the sample, other DNA sequences also encode this same CDR3. V usage is TRBV7-9 and J usage is TRBJ1-5; D might be TRBD1 (5 bases). The CDR3 has 13 amino acids. V was trimmed by 1 base and J by 15 bases, leaving 16 bases between them. CDR1 SEHNR and CDR2 FQNEAQ come from the germline V gene (reference sequence). CDR3: CASSLEPDSAWHF. The CDR3, as DNA: TGTGCCAGCAGCTTAGAGCCAGACAGCGCCTGGCATTTT.

V and J are TRBV4-2 and TRBJ1-5; TRBD1 is a possible D gene (5 bases). Trimming shortened V by 9 bases and J by 5 bases, and 20 bases separated the two germline ends. From germline, CDR1 is LGHNA and CDR2 YNFKEQ. The CDR3 length is 15 residues. DNA of the CDR3: TGTGCCAGACTCCGGGCTACCAGGGCGTATCAGCCCCAGCATTTT. Translated: CARLRATRAYQPQHF.